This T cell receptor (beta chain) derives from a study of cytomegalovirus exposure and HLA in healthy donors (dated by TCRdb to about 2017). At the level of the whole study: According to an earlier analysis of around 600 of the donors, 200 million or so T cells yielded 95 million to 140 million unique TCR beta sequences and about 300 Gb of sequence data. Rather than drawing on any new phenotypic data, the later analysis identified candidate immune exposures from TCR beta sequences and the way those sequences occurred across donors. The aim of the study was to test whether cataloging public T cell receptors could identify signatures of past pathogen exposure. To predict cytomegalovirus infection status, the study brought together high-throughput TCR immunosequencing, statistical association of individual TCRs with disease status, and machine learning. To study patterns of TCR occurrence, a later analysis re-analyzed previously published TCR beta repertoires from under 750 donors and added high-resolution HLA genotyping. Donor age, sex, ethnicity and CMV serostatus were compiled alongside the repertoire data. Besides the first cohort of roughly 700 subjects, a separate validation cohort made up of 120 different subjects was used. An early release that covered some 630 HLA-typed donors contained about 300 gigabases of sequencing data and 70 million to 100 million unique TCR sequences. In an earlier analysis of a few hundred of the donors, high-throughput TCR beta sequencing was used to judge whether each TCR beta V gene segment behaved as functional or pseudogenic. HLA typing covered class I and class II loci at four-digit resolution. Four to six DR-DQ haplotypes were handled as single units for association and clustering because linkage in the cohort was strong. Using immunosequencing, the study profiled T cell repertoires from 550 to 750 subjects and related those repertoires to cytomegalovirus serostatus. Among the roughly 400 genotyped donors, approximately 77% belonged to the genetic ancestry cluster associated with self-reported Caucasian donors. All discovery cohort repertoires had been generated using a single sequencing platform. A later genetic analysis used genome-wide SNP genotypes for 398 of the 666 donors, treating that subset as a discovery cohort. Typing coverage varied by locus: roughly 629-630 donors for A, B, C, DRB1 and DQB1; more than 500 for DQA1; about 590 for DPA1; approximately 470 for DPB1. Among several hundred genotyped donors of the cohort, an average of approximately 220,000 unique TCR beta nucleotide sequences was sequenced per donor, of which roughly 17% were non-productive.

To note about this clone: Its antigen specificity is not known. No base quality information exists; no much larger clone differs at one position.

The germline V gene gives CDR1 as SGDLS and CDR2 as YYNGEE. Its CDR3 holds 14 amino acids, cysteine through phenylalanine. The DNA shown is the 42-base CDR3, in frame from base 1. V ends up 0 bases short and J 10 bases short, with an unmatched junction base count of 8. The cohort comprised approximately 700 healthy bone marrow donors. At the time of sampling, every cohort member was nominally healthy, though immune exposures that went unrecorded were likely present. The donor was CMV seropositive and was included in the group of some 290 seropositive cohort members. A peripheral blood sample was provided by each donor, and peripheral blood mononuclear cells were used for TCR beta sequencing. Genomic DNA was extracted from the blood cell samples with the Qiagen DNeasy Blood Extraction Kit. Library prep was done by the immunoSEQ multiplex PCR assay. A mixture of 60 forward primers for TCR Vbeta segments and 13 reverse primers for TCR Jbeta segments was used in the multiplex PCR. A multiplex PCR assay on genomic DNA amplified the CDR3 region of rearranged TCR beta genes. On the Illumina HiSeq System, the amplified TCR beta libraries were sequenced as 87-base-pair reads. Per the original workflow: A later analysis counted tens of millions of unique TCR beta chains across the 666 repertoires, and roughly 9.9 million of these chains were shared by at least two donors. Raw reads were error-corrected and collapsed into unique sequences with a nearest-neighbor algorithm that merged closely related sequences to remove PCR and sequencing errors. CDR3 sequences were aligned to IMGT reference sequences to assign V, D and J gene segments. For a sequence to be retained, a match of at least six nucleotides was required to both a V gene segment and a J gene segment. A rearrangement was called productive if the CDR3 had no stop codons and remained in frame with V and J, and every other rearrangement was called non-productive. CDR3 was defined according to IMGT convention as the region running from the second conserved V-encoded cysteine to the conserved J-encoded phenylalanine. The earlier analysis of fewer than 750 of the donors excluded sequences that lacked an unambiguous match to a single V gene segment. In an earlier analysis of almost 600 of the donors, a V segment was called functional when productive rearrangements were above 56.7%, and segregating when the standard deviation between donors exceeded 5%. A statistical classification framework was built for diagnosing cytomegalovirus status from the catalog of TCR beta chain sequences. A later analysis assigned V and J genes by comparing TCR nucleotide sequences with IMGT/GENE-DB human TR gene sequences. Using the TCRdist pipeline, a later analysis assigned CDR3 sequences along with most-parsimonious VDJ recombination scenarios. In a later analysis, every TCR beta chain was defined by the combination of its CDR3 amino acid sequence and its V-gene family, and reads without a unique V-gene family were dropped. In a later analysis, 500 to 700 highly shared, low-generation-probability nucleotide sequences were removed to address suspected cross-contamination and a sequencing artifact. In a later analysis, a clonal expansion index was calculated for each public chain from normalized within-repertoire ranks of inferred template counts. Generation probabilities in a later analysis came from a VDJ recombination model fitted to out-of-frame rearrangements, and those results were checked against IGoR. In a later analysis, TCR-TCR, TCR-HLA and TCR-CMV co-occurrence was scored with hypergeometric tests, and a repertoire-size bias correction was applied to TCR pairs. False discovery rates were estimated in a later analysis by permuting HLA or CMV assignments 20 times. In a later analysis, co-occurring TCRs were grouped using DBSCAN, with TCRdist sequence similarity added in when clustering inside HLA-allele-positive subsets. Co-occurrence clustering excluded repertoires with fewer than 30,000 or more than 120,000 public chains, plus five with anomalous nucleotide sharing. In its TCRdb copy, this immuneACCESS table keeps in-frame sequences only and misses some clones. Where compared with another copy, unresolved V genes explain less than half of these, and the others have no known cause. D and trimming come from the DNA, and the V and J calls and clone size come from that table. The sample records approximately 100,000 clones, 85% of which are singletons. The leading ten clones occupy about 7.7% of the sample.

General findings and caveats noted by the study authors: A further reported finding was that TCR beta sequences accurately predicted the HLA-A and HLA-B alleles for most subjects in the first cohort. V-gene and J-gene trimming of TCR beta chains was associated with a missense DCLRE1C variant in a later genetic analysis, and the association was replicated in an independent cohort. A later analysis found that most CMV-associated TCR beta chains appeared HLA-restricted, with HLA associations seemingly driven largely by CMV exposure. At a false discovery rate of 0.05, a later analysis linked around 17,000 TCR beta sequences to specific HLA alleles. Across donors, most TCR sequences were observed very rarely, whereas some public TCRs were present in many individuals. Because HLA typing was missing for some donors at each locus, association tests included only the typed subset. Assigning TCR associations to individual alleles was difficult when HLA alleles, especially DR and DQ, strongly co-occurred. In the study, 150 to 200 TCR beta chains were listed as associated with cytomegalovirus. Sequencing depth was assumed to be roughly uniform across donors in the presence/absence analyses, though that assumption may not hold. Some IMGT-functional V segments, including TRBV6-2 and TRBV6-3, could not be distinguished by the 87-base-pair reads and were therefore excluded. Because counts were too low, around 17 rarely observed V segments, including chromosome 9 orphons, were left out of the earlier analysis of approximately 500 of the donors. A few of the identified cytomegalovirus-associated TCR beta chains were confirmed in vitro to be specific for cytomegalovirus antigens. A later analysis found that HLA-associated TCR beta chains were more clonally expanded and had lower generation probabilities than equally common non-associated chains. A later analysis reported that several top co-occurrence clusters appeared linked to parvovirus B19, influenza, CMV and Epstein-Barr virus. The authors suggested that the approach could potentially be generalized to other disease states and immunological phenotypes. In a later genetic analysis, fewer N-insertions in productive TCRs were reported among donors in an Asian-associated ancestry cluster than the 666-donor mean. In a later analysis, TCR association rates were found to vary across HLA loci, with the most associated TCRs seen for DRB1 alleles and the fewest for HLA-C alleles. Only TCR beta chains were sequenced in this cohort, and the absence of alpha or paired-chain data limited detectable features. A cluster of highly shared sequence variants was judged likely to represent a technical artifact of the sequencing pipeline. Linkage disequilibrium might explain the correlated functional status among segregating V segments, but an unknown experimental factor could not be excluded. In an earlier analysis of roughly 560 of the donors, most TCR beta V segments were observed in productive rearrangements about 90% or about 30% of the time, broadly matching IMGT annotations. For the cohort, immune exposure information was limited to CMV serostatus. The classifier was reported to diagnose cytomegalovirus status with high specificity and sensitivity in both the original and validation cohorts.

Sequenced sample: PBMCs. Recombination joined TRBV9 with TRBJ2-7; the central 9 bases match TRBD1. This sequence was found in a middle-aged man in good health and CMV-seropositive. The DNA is TGTGCCAGCAGCGTAGGGGGACAGGGAGCTTCTCAGTACTTC. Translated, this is CASSVGGQGASQYF.